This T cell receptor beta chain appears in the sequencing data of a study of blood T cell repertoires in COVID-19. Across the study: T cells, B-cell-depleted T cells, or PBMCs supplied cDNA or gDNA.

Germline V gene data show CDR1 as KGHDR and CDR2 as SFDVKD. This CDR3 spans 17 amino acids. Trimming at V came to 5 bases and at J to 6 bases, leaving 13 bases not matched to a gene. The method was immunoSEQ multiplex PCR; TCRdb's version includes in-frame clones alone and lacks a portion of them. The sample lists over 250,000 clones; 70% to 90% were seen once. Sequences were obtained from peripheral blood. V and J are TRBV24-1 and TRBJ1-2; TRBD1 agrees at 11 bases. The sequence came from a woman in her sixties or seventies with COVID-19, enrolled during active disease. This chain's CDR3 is CATSGSTDRGRSDGYTF. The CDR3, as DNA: TGTGCCACCAGTGGAAGTACGGACAGGGGGCGAAGTGATGGCTACACCTTC.